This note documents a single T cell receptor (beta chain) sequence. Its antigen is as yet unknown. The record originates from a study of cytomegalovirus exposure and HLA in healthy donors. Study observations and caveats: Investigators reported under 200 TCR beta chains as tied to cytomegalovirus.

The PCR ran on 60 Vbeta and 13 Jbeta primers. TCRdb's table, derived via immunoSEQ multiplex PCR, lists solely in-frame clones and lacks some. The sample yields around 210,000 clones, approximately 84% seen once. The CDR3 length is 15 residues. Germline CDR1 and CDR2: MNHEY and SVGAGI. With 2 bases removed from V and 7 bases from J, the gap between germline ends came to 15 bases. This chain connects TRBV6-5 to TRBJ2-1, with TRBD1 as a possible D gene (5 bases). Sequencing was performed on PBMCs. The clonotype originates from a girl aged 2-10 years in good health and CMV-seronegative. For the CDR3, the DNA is TGTGCCAGCAGTTACCTATCCCCGGCAGGGAATGAGCAGTTCTTC. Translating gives CASSYLSPAGNEQFF.